These T cell receptor beta chains were read from a single sample in a study of blood T cell repertoires in COVID-19. Sequencing was performed with immunoSEQ multiplex PCR; in TCRdb, only in-frame clones are kept and a portion is missing. The table shows about 170,000 clones, with 83% occurring only once. Sequenced sample: peripheral blood. All receptors derive from a woman at least 80 years old with acute or convalescent COVID-19. The CDR3 runs from the conserved cysteine through the conserved F or W.

TRBJ2-7 TRBV5-1 CASSPGQAPYEQYF
TRBJ1-1 TRBV28 CASSGDREAFF
TRBJ2-1 TRBV24-1 CATSDSYERTSGGSEQFF
TRBJ1-1 TRBV19 CASSSQANTEAFF
TRBJ1-1 TRBV27 CASSSTGGVSAFF
TRBJ2-1 TRBV4-3 CASSQDRASGYNEQFF
TRBJ2-1 TRBV5-1 CASSPAFIVGTSGLSYNEQFF
TRBJ2-2 TRBV30 CAWSYALGAGELFF
TRBJ1-5 TRBV24-1 CATRDREGNQPQHF
TRBJ2-5 TRBV24-1 CATSDPGEGETQYF
TRBJ2-1 TRBV29-1 CSVVLQGVEQFF
TRBJ1-1 TRBV5-5 CASSLIGSGPADTSEAFF
TRBJ1-1 TRBV19 CASGSTGLITEAFF
TRBJ2-7 TRBV3-1/TRBV3-2 CASSQDRGAGGIYEQYF
TRBJ2-1 TRBV5-1 CASSFGGLVGIEQFF
TRBJ1-3 TRBV28 CASKGQDPSGNTIYF
TRBJ2-3 TRBV13 CASSPITAGTSGRSDTQYF
TRBJ2-1 TRBV7-9 CASSLGSGQYNEQFF
TRBJ2-2 TRBV30 CAWSRVAGVRAGELFF
TRBJ1-2 TRBV6-5 CASRIDRGNYGYTF
TRBJ2-1 TRBV11-3 CASSLDQGSYNEQFF
TRBJ1-5 TRBV12-3/TRBV12-4 CASRFDRDQPQHF